The 7 T cell receptor beta chains reported below all come from one sample, sequenced in a study of blood T cell repertoires in COVID-19. Assay: immunoSEQ multiplex PCR; the TCRdb copy retains only in-frame clones and omits some. There are 40,000 or so clones in the sample; 73% occur only once, and roughly 61% lies in the top ten. Sequencing was done on a sample of peripheral blood. All receptors derive from a man older than 75 with acute or convalescent COVID-19.

The V gene is TRBV28, the J gene TRBJ2-5; TRBD2 matches 8 bases. Trimming took 7 bases from V and 5 from J; bases not matched to a gene: 12. Per germline, CDR1 MDHEN and CDR2 SYDVKM. This CDR3 comprises 15 residues. CDR3 amino acids: CASNPGLAGLETQYF. The CDR3 DNA reads TGTGCCAGCAACCCCGGGCTAGCGGGTTTGGAGACCCAGTACTTC.

The chain uses TRBV2 and TRBJ1-5; TRBD1 might be the D (6 bases). The CDR3 is 17 amino acids. With 4 bases removed from V and 0 bases from J, the gap between germline ends came to 16 bases. CDR1 is SNHLY and CDR2 is FYNNEI in the germline V gene. Written as DNA, the CDR3 is TGTGCCAGCAGTGTAATAGGCAGGGGCAATAGCAATCAGCCCCAGCATTTT. The encoded protein is CASSVIGRGNSNQPQHF.

The chain uses TRBV7-9 and TRBJ1-4; D is undetermined. The V end was cut by 1 base, the J end by 7 bases, with 10 bases between. Germline CDR1 SEHNR, CDR2 FQNEAQ (reference sequence). This CDR3 has 14 residues. The CDR3 reads CASSLELPGEKLFF. CDR3 nucleotide sequence: TGTGCCAGCAGCTTAGAATTACCGGGTGAAAAACTGTTTTTT.

This sequence joins TRBV7-2 and TRBJ2-3; TRBD2 agrees at 10 bases. The V gene's germline CDR1 is SGHTA and CDR2 FQGNSA. With 11 bases clipped from V and 2 bases from J, the junction kept 19 bases outside the gene matches. The CDR3 extends over 18 amino acids. The CDR3 reads CAETRGLLAGDVTDTQYF. As DNA, the CDR3 is TGTGCCGAAACTCGGGGTCTGCTAGCGGGAGATGTCACAGATACGCAGTATTTT.

The chain combines TRBV15 with TRBJ2-2; D gene unclear. The CDR3 length is 15 residues. Per germline, CDR1 LNHNV and CDR2 YYDKDF (reference sequence). V lost 3 bases and J lost 1, with 9 bases in between. The chain's CDR3 is CATSSGGGNTGELFF. DNA for the CDR3: TGTGCCACCAGCAGCGGCGGTGGGAACACCGGGGAGCTGTTTTTT.

This rearrangement joins TRBV19 to TRBJ2-3; TRBD2 aligns across 7 bases. CDR3 length: 13 amino acids. Germline V gene sequence: CDR1 LNHDA, CDR2 SQIVND (reference sequence). Losses at the gene ends were 3 bases for V and 5 bases for J; bases not matched to a gene: 2. The CDR3 sequence is CASSMSGGDTQYF. The CDR3, as DNA: TGTGCCAGTAGTATGTCGGGAGGAGATACGCAGTATTTT.

This chain connects TRBV6-5 to TRBJ1-5; 7 bases map to TRBD1. CDR1 MNHEY and CDR2 SVGAGI come from the germline V gene. CDR3 length: 14 residues. V lost 6 bases and J lost 3; bases outside the gene matches: 5. The DNA for the CDR3 is TGTGCCAGCAGCTCCGGACAGGTCAATCAGCCCCAGCATTTT. Its protein is CASSSGQVNQPQHF.